This T cell receptor beta chain originates from a study of blood T cells in healthy people across ages. Study results and caveats: The diversity estimates, figures obtained from one million T cells, were considered underestimates.

Alongside a J-beta primer mix, a sample-barcoded 5' primer served in a second PCR lasting about 7 to 12 cycles. With 12 random nucleotides, a template-switch adaptor tagged each individual cDNA molecule. TCRdb used MiXCR to reprocess the 5' RACE reads, holding one entry per CDR3 protein. The profile shows around 1,800,000 distinct CDR3 sequences, 30% to 40% of them singletons. Germline V gene sequence: CDR1 LNHDA, CDR2 SQIVND (reference sequence). V was trimmed by 4 bases and J by 6 bases, leaving 16 bases between them. CDR3 length: 14 amino acids. In regard to this clonotype: Its antigen is not known.

The receptor's source is a human donor in good health. The sequenced sample consisted of blood. The chain carries TRBV19 and TRBJ2-7; the D gene is possibly TRBD1 (6 bases). The DNA for the CDR3 is TGTGCCAGTAGTACCTACAGGGCTAGTGGCGAGCAGTACTTC. It translates to CASSTYRASGEQYF.